The clone carrying this T cell receptor (beta chain) was seen more than once but under ten times. The source of the sample is a study of shared T cell receptors in the human thymus. Generated by immunoSEQ multiplex PCR, the TCRdb table keeps only in-frame clones and is missing some. The table records 640,000 or so clones, around 87% of them present only once. The CDR3 length is 14 residues. Germline assignment: CDR1 SGHDT and CDR2 YYEEEE. The germline V and J ends were trimmed by 4 bases and 4 bases, with 12 bases remaining between them. The same sample was also studied in work on human thymus T cells. This second report adds: Use of V and J genes seemed skewed within the thymic and blood repertoires.

The chain employs TRBV5-6 and TRBJ1-3, with D hard to call. This receptor was taken from a boy under two years old with a congenital heart defect. Sequenced sample: thymocytes. The CDR3 region has the DNA TGTGCCAGCAGCCGGGATGGGTACGGAAACACCATATATTTT. It yields the protein CASSRDGYGNTIYF.